Presented here are 5 T cell receptor beta chains from one specimen sequenced in a study of cytomegalovirus exposure and HLA in healthy donors. The PCR contained 60 Vbeta and 13 Jbeta primers. Here immunoSEQ multiplex PCR was the method, and the copy in TCRdb shows in-frame clones only, minus some. The sample lists 50,000 or so clones; 82% were seen once. The material sequenced was PBMCs. Receptors were obtained from a woman aged 18-35 years in good health and CMV-seronegative.

The CDR3 nucleotides read TGTGCCACCAGCAGAGTGGGACTAGCGGGAGCTGGTGCCTACAATGAGCAGTTCTTC. Encoded protein: CATSRVGLAGAGAYNEQFF. The rearrangement joins TRBV15 to TRBJ2-1; 14 nucleotides agree with TRBD2. The trim removed 1 base at V and 2 bases at J, leaving 7 bases unmatched. The CDR3 has 19 residues. Germline-derived CDR1 and CDR2 are LNHNV and YYDKDF (reference sequence).

This chain links TRBV28 with TRBJ1-2; possible D gene TRBD1, 5 bases. Per germline, CDR1 MDHEN and CDR2 SYDVKM. This CDR3 spans 14 amino acids. V was trimmed by 5 bases and J by 2 bases, leaving 12 bases between them. CDR3 sequence (DNA): TGTGCCAGCAGTGCGACAGTGCCCAACTATGGCTACACCTTC. Protein: CASSATVPNYGYTF.

The rearrangement joins TRBV21-1 to TRBJ1-1; the table gives TRBD1 as D, unverified against the DNA. TRBV21-1 is an annotated pseudogene. This CDR3 comprises 15 residues. CDR3 DNA: TGTGCCAGCAGCAAAAGGATCAGGGTTGGGACTGAAGCTTTCTTT. Protein product: CASSKRIRVGTEAFF.

This chain uses TRBV11-2 with TRBJ2-1; 8 nucleotides match TRBD2. The CDR3 covers 17 residues. Germline assignment: CDR1 SGHAT and CDR2 FQNNGV. V was pared by 5 bases and J by 2 bases, with 11 bases of the junction left unmatched. DNA of the CDR3: TGTGCCAGCAGCCCACCGGTCGCGGGAGGTCCCTACAATGAGCAGTTCTTC. This gives the protein CASSPPVAGGPYNEQFF.

The chain uses TRBV11-2 and TRBJ2-1, with D maybe TRBD2 (5 bases). Germline CDR1 and CDR2: SGHAT and FQNNGV. V was clipped by 5 bases and J by 9 bases, with 20 bases between them. The CDR3 loop spans 15 amino acids. CDR3 residues: CASSPTRSSGVEQFF. CDR3 coding DNA: TGTGCCAGCAGCCCAACCCGGTCGAGCGGCGTTGAGCAGTTCTTC.